This T cell receptor beta chain is from a study of OX40 agonist ivuxolimab in advanced cancers. Study at large: Dose-escalation cases comprised hepatocellular carcinoma, melanoma, renal cell or head and neck cancer. A partial response was reached by three patients: one with hepatocellular carcinoma and two with cutaneous melanoma.

The CDR3 is made up of 17 amino acids. Details on this clone: The antigen is unknown.

Exclusion applied to patients with autoimmune disease history or systemic immunosuppression. Using immunoSEQ multiplex PCR, the repertoire was profiled, and TCRdb retains in-frame clones only, with some absent. The sample shows around 74,000 clones, about 92% of them seen only once. Study observations and caveats: Clonal expansion from baseline to week 6 occurred in both CD4+ and CD8+ T cells.

This clonotype was obtained from an adult with an advanced solid tumor such as melanoma, head and neck, liver or kidney cancer. Here the sequenced sample was CD4+ or CD8+ T cells sorted from blood, taken in a trial of the OX40 agonist ivuxolimab. V usage is TRBV12-2 and J usage is TRBJ2-7; the table assigns TRBD2, which was not confirmed against the DNA. TRBV12-2 is recorded as a pseudogene. CDR3 sequence reads: CASRLESSEERAYEQYF. The CDR3 DNA is TGTGCAAGTCGCTTAGAGTCTAGCGAGGAGAGAGCCTACGAGCAGTACTTC.